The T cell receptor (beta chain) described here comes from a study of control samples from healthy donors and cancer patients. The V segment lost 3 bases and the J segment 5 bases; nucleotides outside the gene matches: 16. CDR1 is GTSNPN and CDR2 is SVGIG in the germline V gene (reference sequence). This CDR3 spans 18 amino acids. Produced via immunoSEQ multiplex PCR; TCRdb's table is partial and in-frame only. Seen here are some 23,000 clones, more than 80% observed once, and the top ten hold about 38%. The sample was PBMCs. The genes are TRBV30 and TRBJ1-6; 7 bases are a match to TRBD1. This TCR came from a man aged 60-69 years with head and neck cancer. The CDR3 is CAWSLGGAHTRDNSPLHF. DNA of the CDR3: TGTGCCTGGAGCTTAGGGGGCGCTCACACCAGGGATAATTCACCCCTCCACTTT.